Following are 27 T cell receptor beta chains from one sample sequenced in a study of blood T cell repertoires in COVID-19. The assay was immunoSEQ multiplex PCR, and TCRdb's table has in-frame clones only and misses some. The table shows under 350,000 clones, with approximately 90% occurring only once. Sequencing was carried out using PBMCs or T cells enriched from blood (not recorded which). The origin of the receptors is a man aged 30 to 45 who had recovered from COVID-19.

This chain uses TRBV9 with TRBJ1-5, with D possibly TRBD1 on 5 matching bases. The V gene's germline CDR1 is SGDLS and CDR2 YYNGEE. The CDR3 is 17 residues long. The germline V and J ends were trimmed by 6 bases and 3 bases, with 22 bases remaining between them. The CDR3 bases are TGTGCCAGCATCACCTCCGGTGGGGGAGGAGACAATCAGCCCCAGCATTTT. This translates into CASITSGGGGDNQPQHF.

The chain employs TRBV12-3 or TRBV12-4 and TRBJ2-7; 8 bases are shared with TRBD2. This CDR3 contains 13 residues. The V and J ends lost 8 bases and 6 bases, in that order; junction bases with no gene match: 9. The DNA for the CDR3 is TGTGCCAGCCAAGCGGGAGACCCCTCCGAGCAGTACTTC. It codes for CASQAGDPSEQYF.

The V and J genes are TRBV13 and TRBJ1-4; no firm D call. The CDR3 spans 15 residues. Germline CDR1 is PRHDT and CDR2 is FYEKMQ (reference sequence). Trimming took 1 base from V and 9 from J, leaving 15 bases between them. The CDR3 is CASSLERWAEKKLFF. CDR3 sequence (DNA): TGTGCCAGCAGCTTAGAGCGGTGGGCCGAGAAAAAACTGTTTTTT.

The V call is TRBV5-1, the J call TRBJ2-3; 9 bases fit TRBD2. Trimming removed 1 base from V and 6 bases from J; junction bases left unmatched: 6. The CDR3 runs 15 residues. Germline CDR1 reads SGHRS; CDR2 reads YFSETQ. The CDR3 protein is CASSLSGRRLDTQYF. CDR3 sequence (DNA): TGCGCCAGCAGCTTGAGCGGGAGGCGGCTGGATACGCAGTATTTT.

This clone appeared a few times. The chain joins TRBV7-9 to TRBJ1-1; the D is unclear. The V gene's germline CDR1 is SEHNR and CDR2 FQNEAQ (reference sequence). This CDR3 contains 16 residues. Between the trimmed V and J ends, which lost 6 bases and 1 base, there was a span of 18 bases. The CDR3 DNA reads as TGTGCCAGCAGTCAAAAATACGGCCCGGGGAACACTGAAGCTTTCTTT. This codes for CASSQKYGPGNTEAFF.

This chain links TRBV3-1 (or the pseudogene TRBV3-2) with TRBJ1-3; 8 positions match TRBD1. CDR1 and CDR2 from the germline V gene are LGHDT and YNNKEL (reference sequence). V gave up 1 base and J gave up 0 bases; unmatched junction bases: 8. The CDR3 contains 18 residues. The CDR3 coding sequence is TGTGCCAGCAGCCAAGTTAGCAGGGGGCGTAGCTCTGGAAACACCATATATTTT. This translates into CASSQVSRGRSSGNTIYF.

The chain combines TRBV29-1 with TRBJ2-7; TRBD1 might be the D (6 bases). V lost 1 base to trimming and J lost 3 bases, with 16 bases between them. Germline V lookup: CDR1 SQVTM, CDR2 ANQGSEA. The CDR3 extends over 15 amino acids. The CDR3 sequence: CSVEVDPRTDYEQYF. In DNA form, the CDR3 reads TGCAGCGTTGAAGTTGACCCCAGGACAGACTACGAGCAGTACTTC.

This rearrangement joins TRBV14 to TRBJ2-7, with D possibly being TRBD2 (5 bases). V lost 2 bases, J lost 3 bases, and 17 bases lay in between. Germline V lookup: CDR1 SGHDN, CDR2 FVKESK. The CDR3 runs to 16 residues. The CDR3 reads CASSQSSGSASYEQYF. The DNA of the CDR3 is TGTGCCAGCAGCCAAAGTTCGGGGTCAGCTAGCTACGAGCAGTACTTC.

The gene calls are TRBV30 and TRBJ1-2; 7 bases align to TRBD1. Unmatched junction bases numbered 7, after V lost 5 bases and J lost 4 bases. Looked up from germline, CDR1 is GTSNPN and CDR2 is SVGIG (reference sequence). This CDR3 region has 13 residues. The CDR3 nucleotides are TGTGCCTGGCAACAGGGGAGTCGCTATGGCTACACCTTC. Translation gives CAWQQGSRYGYTF. Full variable domain (outside the CDR3, taken from reference TRBV30 and TRBJ1-2): SQTIHQWPATLVQPVGSPLSLECTVEGTSNPNLYWYRQAAGRGLQLLFYSVGIGQISSEVPQNLSASRPQDRQFILSSKKLLLSDSGFYLCAWQQGSRYGYTFGSGTRLTVV.

V usage is TRBV6-5 and J usage is TRBJ1-6, with TRBD1 matching 7 bases. The CDR3 covers 15 residues. Germline values: CDR1 MNHEY, CDR2 SVGAGI. V gave up 4 bases and J gave up 7 bases; unmatched junction bases: 7. CDR3 region: CASSLGQVKNSPLHF. Written as DNA, the CDR3 is TGTGCCAGCAGTTTAGGACAGGTGAAGAATTCACCCCTCCACTTT.

Only one count was recorded for this clone. In nucleotides, the CDR3 is TGTGCCAGCTCCCCTGGGGAGGGGTACGAGCAGTACTTC. Residues: CASSPGEGYEQYF. The chain carries TRBV18 and TRBJ2-7; 7 positions agree with TRBD2. In germline, CDR1 is KGHSH, CDR2 LQKENI. The CDR3 loop spans 13 amino acids. The ends lost 6 bases at V and 4 bases at J; junction bases unmatched: 6.

In nucleotides, the CDR3 is TGTGCCAGCAGTGGCCAGACAGTGGCAAATCAGCCCCAGCATTTT. Translating it yields CASSGQTVANQPQHF. The chain links TRBV2 to TRBJ1-5; D might be TRBD1 (5 bases). The V gene lost 4 bases and the J gene lost 4 bases, with 14 bases spanning the gap. The CDR3 consists of 15 residues. Germline values: CDR1 SNHLY, CDR2 FYNNEI.

The chain has TRBV19 and TRBJ1-5; no firm D call. V was trimmed by 3 bases and J by 6 bases, leaving 9 bases between them. Germline V lookup: CDR1 LNHDA, CDR2 SQIVND (reference sequence). This CDR3 spans 13 amino acids. The CDR3 bases are TGTGCCAGTAGTATTCTTCTAGGTCAGCCCCAGCATTTT. It yields the protein CASSILLGQPQHF.

The chain couples TRBV18 to TRBJ2-7, with unresolved D. The CDR3 is made up of 14 amino acids. V lost 2 bases and J lost 2, with 10 bases in between. Germline loops: CDR1 KGHSH, CDR2 LQKENI. The CDR3 region is CASSPGPPPYEQYF. As DNA, the CDR3 is TGTGCCAGCTCACCAGGCCCACCCCCCTACGAGCAGTACTTC.

The rearrangement links TRBV29-1 to TRBJ2-3, with D maybe TRBD2 (6 bases). Germline values: CDR1 SQVTM, CDR2 ANQGSEA. The CDR3 has 14 amino acids. V gave up 8 bases and J gave up 0 bases, with 15 bases separating them. The CDR3 loop is CSSGTSLSTDTQYF. The CDR3 coding sequence is TGCAGCTCGGGGACTTCCCTGAGCACAGATACGCAGTATTTT.

With respect to this clone: This same CDR3 is encoded by further DNA sequences in the sample. The J gene is TRBJ2-7, the V gene TRBV5-1; 11 bases are shared with TRBD2. This CDR3 comprises 15 residues. Germline V gene data show CDR1 as SGHRS and CDR2 as YFSETQ. Unmatched junction bases numbered 6, after V lost 4 bases and J lost 3 bases. The CDR3: CASSPGLAGVYEQYF. The CDR3 DNA reads as TGCGCCAGCAGCCCCGGACTAGCGGGTGTCTACGAGCAGTACTTC.

V is TRBV28 and J is TRBJ1-6; no reliable D call. CDR1 is MDHEN, CDR2 SYDVKM, per germline. With 5 bases removed from V and 9 bases from J, the gap between germline ends came to 11 bases. The CDR3 contains 13 residues. CDR3: CASSTLQSSPLHF. The CDR3 nucleotides are TGTGCCAGCAGTACCCTACAGAGTTCACCCCTCCACTTT.

This clone was seen a few times. The chain carries TRBV2 and TRBJ1-5, with 8 bases identical to TRBD1. Per the germline V gene, CDR1 is SNHLY and CDR2 is FYNNEI. Trimming cost V 6 bases and J 7 bases; bases outside gene matches: 11. The CDR3 runs to 15 residues. CDR3: CASRSRDRKGQPQHF. DNA for the CDR3: TGTGCCAGCAGGTCCCGGGACAGGAAAGGGCAGCCCCAGCATTTT.

The rearrangement links TRBV18 to TRBJ1-4, with 8 bases that match TRBD1. This CDR3 has 15 amino acids. Germline CDR1 and CDR2: KGHSH and LQKENI. J gave up 5 bases and V 5 bases, and 7 bases lay outside the gene matches. The CDR3: CASSFGTGENEKLFF. The DNA of the CDR3 is TGTGCCAGCTCATTCGGGACAGGAGAGAATGAAAAACTGTTTTTT.

J is TRBJ2-7 and V is TRBV5-6, with 13 positions matching TRBD2. The CDR3 sequence is 16 residues long. V gave up 0 bases and J gave up 4 bases; unmatched junction bases: 4. Per germline, CDR1 SGHDT and CDR2 YYEEEE. The CDR3 is CASSLGTSGGTYEQYF. The DNA for the CDR3 is TGTGCCAGCAGCTTGGGGACTAGCGGGGGCACTTACGAGCAGTACTTC.

The chain joins TRBV7-2 to TRBJ1-2; tentatively, D is TRBD1 (6 bases). The CDR3 spans 14 residues. Germline V gene sequence: CDR1 SGHTA, CDR2 FQGNSA. The V gene lost 2 bases and the J gene lost 4 bases, with 11 bases spanning the gap. DNA for the CDR3: TGTGCCAGCAGCTTACTTGGACAGTCCTATGGCTACACCTTC. It encodes CASSLLGQSYGYTF.

The chain is built from TRBV2 and TRBJ2-3, with a tentative D call TRBD2 (6 bases). The V gene's germline CDR1 is SNHLY and CDR2 FYNNEI. Trimming removed 4 bases at V and 4 bases at J, with 12 bases between. The CDR3 has 14 residues. In DNA, the CDR3 is TGTGCCAGCAGTGTCCTAGCGTCCTCAGATACGCAGTATTTT. It is translated as CASSVLASSDTQYF.

The V call is TRBV4-1, the J call TRBJ2-5; D perhaps matches TRBD2 (6 bases). This CDR3 spans 15 amino acids. Germline loops: CDR1 MGHRA, CDR2 YSYEKL. Trimming cost V 1 base and J 1 base, with 10 bases left between them. The CDR3 loop is CASSQVGTPQETQYF. In DNA, the CDR3 is TGCGCCAGCAGCCAAGTAGGGACTCCCCAAGAGACCCAGTACTTC.

This clone was observed a handful of times. This chain uses TRBV7-2 with TRBJ2-1; the match to TRBD1 covers 9 bases. The V and J ends lost 7 bases and 4 bases, in that order; junction bases with no gene match: 11. The CDR3 sequence is 16 residues long. Germline CDR1 is SGHTA and CDR2 is FQGNSA. The CDR3, as DNA: TGTGCCAGCATCCGGGACAGGGACGGGGGATACAATGAGCAGTTCTTC. Its protein is CASIRDRDGGYNEQFF.

This chain links TRBV21-1 with TRBJ2-5; the D segment call TRBD2 is taken from the table without a DNA check. TRBV21-1 is a documented pseudogene. There are 17 residues in the CDR3. The CDR3, as DNA: TGTGCCAGACTAGCGGGAGGGCCTCAGGGGTACCAAGAGACCCAGTACTTC. Translating it yields CARLAGGPQGYQETQYF.

This rearrangement joins TRBV5-1 to TRBJ1-4; the D gene is possibly TRBD1 (5 bases). Germline-derived CDR1 and CDR2 are SGHRS and YFSETQ. The germline V and J ends were trimmed by 5 bases and 11 bases, with 22 bases remaining between them. The CDR3 is 15 amino acids. In nucleotides, the CDR3 is TGCGCCAGCAGTTCCTCCCCCAGGGAGGGCGGCAAACTGTTTTTT. It is translated as CASSSSPREGGKLFF.

V gene TRBV10-1 combines with J gene TRBJ1-1, with D perhaps TRBD1 (5 bases). V was shortened by 0 bases and J by 1 base, with 15 bases between the two germline ends. Germline CDR1 and CDR2: WNHNN and SYGVQD (reference sequence). The CDR3 length is 17 residues. This CDR3 reads CASSESLTAYGNTEAFF. CDR3 nucleotides: TGCGCCAGCAGTGAGTCCCTGACAGCTTACGGGAACACTGAAGCTTTCTTT.